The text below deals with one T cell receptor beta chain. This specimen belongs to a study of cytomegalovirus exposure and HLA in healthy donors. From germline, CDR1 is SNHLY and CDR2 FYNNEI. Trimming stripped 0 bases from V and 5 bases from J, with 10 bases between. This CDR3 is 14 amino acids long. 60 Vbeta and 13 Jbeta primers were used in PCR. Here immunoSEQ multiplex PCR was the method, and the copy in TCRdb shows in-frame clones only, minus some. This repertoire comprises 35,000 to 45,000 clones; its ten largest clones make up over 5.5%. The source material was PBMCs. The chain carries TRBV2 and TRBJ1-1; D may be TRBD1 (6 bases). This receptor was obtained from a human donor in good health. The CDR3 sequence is CASSEAGAGTEAFF. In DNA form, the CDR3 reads TGTGCCAGCAGTGAAGCGGGGGCAGGGACTGAAGCTTTCTTT.